This T cell receptor beta chain was recovered during a study of identical twins. Whole-study findings and limits: Conclusions relied on cross-sectional statistical analysis, not following the same donors. Sequences that were out-of-frame, alpha and twin-shared displayed an excess of low generation probability. Possibly, invariant MAIT and iNKT cells partly confounded zero-insertion analyses. Compared with models, monozygotic twins showed more out-of-frame TCR alpha sharing.

Germline V lookup: CDR1 SGHDT, CDR2 YYEEEE. This CDR3 spans 13 amino acids. Trimming pared 5 bases from V and 5 bases from J, leaving 14 bases between. This clonotype has only a few counts. The antigen is unknown. In TCRdb, the 5' RACE reads were re-called with MiXCR into one record per CDR3 protein. The sample lists some 1,600,000 distinct CDR3 sequences; under 35% were seen once. The rearrangement links TRBV5-6 to TRBJ2-7, with D tentatively TRBD1 (5 bases). This clonotype was sampled from a newborn girl in good health. The sample taken for sequencing was cord blood. DNA of the CDR3: TGTGCCAGCAGTTTAGGGGTGGGGAACGAGCAGTACTTC. Translating it yields CASSLGVGNEQYF.